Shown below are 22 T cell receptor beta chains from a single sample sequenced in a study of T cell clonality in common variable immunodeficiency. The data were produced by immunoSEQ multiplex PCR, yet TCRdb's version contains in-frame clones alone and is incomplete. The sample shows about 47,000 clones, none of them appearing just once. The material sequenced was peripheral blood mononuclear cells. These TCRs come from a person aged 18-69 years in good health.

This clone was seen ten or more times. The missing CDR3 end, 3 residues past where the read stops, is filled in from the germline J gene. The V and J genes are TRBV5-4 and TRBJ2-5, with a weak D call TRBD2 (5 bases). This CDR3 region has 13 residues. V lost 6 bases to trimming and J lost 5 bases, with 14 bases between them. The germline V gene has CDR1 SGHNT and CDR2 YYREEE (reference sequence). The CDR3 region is CASTIHTGETQYF. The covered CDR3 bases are TGTGCCAGCACCATTCACACGGGGGAGACC.

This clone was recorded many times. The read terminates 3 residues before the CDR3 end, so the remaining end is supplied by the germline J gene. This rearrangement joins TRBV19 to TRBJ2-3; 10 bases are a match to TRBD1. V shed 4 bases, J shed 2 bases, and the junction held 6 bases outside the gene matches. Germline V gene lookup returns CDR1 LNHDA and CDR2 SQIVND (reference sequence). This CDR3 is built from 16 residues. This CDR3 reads CASSTRDRGHTDTQYF. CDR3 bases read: TGTGCCAGTAGTACCAGGGACAGGGGCCACACAGATACG.

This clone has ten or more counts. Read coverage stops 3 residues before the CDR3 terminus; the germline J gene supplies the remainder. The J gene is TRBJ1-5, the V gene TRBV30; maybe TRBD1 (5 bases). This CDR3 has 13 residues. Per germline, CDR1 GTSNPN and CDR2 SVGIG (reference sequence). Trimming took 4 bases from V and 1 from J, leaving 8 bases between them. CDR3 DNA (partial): TGTGCCTGGACCGACAGAAGCAATCAGCCC. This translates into CAWTDRSNQP. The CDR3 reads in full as CAWTDRSNQPQHF.

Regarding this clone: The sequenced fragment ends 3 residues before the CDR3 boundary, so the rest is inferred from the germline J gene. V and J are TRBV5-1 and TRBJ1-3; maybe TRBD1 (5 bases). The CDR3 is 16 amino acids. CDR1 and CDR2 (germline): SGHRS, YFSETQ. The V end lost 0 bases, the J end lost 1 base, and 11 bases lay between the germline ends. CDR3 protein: CASSLALGASGNTIYF. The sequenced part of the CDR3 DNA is TGCGCCAGCAGCTTGGCATTAGGGGCATCTGGAAACACC.

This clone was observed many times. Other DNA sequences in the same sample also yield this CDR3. The DNA read from the CDR3 is TGCAGTGCTCAGGACAGGACCTCTGGAAACACC. Its translation is CSAQDRTSGNT. In full, the CDR3 is CSAQDRTSGNTIYF. J is TRBJ1-3 and V is TRBV20-1, with 7 bases identical to TRBD1. The CDR3 end is not reached by the read, which stops 3 residues before it; the germline J gene fills it in. Germline loops: CDR1 DFQATT, CDR2 SNEGSKA (reference sequence). The CDR3 extends over 14 amino acids. The J segment lost 0 bases and the V segment lost 5 bases, leaving 4 bases of the junction unmatched.

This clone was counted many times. This CDR3 reads CASTHRDRPYEQYF. The sequenced CDR3 bases are TGTGCCAGCACCCACCGGGACAGGCCCTACGAG. The rearrangement uses TRBV2 and TRBJ2-7; TRBD1 agrees at 8 bases. The read finishes 3 residues shy of the CDR3 end, and the germline J gene is used to complete it. CDR1 is SNHLY, CDR2 FYNNEI, per germline. Trimming took 7 bases from V and 2 from J; bases not matched to a gene: 7. This CDR3 is 14 amino acids long.

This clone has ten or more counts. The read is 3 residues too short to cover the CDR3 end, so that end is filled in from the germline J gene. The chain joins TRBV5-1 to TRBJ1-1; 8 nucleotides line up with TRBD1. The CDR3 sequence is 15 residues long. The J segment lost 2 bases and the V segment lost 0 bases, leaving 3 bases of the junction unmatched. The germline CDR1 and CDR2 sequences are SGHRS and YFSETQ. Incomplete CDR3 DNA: TGCGCCAGCAGCTTGGGTGCAGGGGGCAACACTGAA. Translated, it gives CASSLGAGGNTE. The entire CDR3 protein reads CASSLGAGGNTEAFF.

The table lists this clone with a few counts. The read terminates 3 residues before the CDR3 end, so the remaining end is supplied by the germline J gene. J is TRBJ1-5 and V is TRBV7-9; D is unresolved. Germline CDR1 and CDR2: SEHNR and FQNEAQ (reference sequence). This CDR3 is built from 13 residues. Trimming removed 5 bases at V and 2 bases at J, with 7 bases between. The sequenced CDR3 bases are TGTGCCAGCAGCCACAGTCGCAATCAGCCC. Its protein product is CASSHSRNQP. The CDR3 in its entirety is CASSHSRNQPQHF.

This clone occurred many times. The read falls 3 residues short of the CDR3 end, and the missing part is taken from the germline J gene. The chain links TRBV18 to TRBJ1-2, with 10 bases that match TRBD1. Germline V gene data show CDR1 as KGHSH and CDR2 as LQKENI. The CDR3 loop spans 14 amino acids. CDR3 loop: CASSPRQGAGGYTF. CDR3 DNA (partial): TGTGCCAGCTCACCACGACAGGGGGCGGGAGGC.

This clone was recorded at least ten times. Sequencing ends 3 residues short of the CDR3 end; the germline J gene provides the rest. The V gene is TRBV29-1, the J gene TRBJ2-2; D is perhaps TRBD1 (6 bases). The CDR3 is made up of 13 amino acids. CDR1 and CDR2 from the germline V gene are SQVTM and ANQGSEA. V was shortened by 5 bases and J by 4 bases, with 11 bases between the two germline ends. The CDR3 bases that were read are TGCAGCGTTCGTCCAGGGGCCACCGGGGAG. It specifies CSVRPGATGE. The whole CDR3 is CSVRPGATGELFF.

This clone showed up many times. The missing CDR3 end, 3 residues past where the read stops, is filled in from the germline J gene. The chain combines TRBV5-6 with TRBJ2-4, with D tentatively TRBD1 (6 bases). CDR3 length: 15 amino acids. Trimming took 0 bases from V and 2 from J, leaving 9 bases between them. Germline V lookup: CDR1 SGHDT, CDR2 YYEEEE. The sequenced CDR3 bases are TGTGCCAGCAGCTTGGCCTGGGGGCCCAAAAACATT. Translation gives CASSLAWGPKNI. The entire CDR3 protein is CASSLAWGPKNIQYF.

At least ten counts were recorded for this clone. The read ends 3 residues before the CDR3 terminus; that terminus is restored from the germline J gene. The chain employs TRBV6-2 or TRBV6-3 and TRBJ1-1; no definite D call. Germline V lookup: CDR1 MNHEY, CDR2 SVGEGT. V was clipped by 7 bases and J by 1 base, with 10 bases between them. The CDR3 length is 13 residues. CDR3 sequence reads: CASTRRGNTEAFF. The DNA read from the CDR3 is TGTGCCAGCACCCGTCGGGGGAACACTGAA.

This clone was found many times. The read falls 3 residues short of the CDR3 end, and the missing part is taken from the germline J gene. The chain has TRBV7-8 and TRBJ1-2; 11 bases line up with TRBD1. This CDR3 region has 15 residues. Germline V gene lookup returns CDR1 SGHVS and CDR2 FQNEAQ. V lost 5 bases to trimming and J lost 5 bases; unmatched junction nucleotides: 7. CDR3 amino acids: CASSPAGTGGYGYTF. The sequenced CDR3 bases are TGTGCCAGCAGCCCCGCCGGGACAGGGGGTTATGGC.

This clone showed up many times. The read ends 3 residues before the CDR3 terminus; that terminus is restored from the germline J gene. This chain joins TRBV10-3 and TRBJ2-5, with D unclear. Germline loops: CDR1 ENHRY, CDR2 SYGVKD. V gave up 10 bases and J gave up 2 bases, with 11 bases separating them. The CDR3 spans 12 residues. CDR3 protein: CATATKQETQYF. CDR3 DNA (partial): TGTGCCACCGCGACAAAACAAGAGACC.

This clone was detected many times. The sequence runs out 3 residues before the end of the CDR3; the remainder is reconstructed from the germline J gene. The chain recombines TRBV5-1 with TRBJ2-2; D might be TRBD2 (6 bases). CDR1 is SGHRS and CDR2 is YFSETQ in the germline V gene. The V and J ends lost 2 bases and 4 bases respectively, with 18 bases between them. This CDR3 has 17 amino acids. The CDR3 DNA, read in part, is TGCGCCAGCAGCTTTATCTTCGGGGGTGAGGCCACCGGGGAG. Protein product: CASSFIFGGEATGE. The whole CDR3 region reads CASSFIFGGEATGELFF.

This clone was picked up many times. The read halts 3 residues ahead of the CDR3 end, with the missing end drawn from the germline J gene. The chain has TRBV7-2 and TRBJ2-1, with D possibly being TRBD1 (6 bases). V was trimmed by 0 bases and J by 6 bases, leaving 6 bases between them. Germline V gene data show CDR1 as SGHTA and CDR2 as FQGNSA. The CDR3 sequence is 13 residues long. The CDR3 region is CASSLARGNEQFF. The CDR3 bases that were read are TGTGCCAGCAGCTTAGCCAGGGGCAATGAG. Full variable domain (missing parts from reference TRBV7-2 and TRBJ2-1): GAGVSQSPSNKVTEKGKDVELRCDPISGHTALYWYRQSLGQGLEFLIYFQGNSAPDKSGLPSDRFSAERTGGSVSTLTIQRTQQEDSAVYLCASSLARGNEQFFGPGTRLTVL.

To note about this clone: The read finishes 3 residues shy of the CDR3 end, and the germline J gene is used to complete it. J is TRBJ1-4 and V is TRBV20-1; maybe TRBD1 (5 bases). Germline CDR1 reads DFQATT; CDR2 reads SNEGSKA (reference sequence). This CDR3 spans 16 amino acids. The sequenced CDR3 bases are TGCAGTGCTAGAAAGGGAGGGCTTTCTGGGGCCAACGTA. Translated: CSARKGGLSGANV. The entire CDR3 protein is CSARKGGLSGANVLFF.

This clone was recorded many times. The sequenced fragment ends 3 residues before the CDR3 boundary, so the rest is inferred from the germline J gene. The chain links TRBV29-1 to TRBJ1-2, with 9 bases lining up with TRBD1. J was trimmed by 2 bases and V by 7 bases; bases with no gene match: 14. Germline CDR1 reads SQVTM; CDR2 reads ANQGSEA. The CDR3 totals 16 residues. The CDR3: CSALGTGLGWNYGYTF. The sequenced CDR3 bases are TGCAGCGCCCTGGGGACAGGGCTGGGTTGGAACTATGGC.

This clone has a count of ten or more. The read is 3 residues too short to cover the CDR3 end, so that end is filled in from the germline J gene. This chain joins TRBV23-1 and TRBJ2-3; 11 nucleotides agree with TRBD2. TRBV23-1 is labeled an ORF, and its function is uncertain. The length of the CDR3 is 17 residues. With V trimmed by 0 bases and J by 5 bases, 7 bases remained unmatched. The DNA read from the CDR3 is TGCGCCAGCAGTCAATCGACCACTAGCGGGGGAAGAGATACG. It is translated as CASSQSTTSGGRDT. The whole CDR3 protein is CASSQSTTSGGRDTQYF.

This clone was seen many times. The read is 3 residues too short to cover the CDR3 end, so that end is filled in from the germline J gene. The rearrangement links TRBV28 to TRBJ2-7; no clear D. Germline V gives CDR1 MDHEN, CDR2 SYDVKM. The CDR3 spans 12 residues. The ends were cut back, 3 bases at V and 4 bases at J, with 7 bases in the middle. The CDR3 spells CASSLVLYEQYF. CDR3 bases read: TGTGCCAGCAGTTTGGTACTTTACGAG.

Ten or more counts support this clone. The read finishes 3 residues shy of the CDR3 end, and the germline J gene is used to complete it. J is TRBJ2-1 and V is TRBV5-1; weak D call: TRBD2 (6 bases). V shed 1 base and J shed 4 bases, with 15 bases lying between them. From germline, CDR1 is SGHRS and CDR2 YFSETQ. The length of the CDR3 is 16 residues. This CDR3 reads CASSLLYAGLYNEQFF. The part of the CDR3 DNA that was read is TGCGCCAGCAGCTTGCTTTATGCGGGGCTTTACAATGAG.

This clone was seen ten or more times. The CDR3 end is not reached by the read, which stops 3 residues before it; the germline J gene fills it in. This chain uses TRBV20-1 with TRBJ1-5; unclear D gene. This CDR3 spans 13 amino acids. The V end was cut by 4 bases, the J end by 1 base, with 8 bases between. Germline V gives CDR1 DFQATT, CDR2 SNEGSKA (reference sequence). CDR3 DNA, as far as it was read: TGCAGTGCTACTGGAGGGAGCAATCAGCCC. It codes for CSATGGSNQP. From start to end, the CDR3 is CSATGGSNQPQHF.